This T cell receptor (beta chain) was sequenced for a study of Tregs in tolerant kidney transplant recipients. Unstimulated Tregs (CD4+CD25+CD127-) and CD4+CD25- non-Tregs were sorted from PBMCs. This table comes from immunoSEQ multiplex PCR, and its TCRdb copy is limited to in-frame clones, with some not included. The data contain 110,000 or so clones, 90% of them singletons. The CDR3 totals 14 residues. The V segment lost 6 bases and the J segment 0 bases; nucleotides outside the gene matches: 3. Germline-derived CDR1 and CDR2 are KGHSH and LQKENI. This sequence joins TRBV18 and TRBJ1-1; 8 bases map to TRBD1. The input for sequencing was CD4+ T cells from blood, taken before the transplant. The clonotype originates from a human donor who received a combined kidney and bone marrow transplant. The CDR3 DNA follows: TGTGCCAGCTCTAGACAGGGGATGAACACTGAAGCTTTCTTT. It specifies CASSRQGMNTEAFF. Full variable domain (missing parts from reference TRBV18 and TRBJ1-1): NAGVMQNPRHLVRRRGQEARLRCSPMKGHSHVYWYRQLPEEGLKFMVYLQKENIIDESGMPKERFSAEFPKEGPSILRIQQVVRGDSAAYFCASSRQGMNTEAFFGQGTRLTVV.